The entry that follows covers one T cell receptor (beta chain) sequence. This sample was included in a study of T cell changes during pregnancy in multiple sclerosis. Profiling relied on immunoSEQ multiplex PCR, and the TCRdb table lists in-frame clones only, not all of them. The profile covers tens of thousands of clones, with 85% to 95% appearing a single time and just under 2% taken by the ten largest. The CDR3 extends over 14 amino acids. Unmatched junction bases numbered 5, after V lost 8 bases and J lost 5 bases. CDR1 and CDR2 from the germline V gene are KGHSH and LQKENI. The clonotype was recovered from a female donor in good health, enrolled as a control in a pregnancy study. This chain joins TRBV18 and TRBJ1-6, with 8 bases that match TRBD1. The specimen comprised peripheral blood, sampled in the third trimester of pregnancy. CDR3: CASTPGQDNSPLHF. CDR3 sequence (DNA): TGTGCCAGCACCCCGGGACAGGATAATTCACCCCTCCACTTT.